The 9 T cell receptor beta chains given below trace back to one sample, sequenced in a study of CD8 T cells in ankylosing spondylitis. TCRdb independently ran MiXCR on the 5' RACE reads; one entry per CDR3 protein. The sample has 300,000 to 350,000 distinct CDR3 sequences, roughly 12% seen once. What was sequenced was blood, either unsorted or a sorted T cell fraction (not recorded which). These receptors originate from a female donor with ankylosing spondylitis or in good health (not recorded which).

V gene TRBV20-1 combines with J gene TRBJ2-7; D is possibly TRBD2 (6 bases). Germline CDR1 and CDR2: DFQATT and SNEGSKA (reference sequence). Trimming pared 4 bases from V and 3 bases from J, leaving 19 bases between. The CDR3 spans 15 residues. The CDR3 region has the DNA TGCAGTGCTAATCCTAGCGAGACGAGGGGCTACGAGCAGTACTTC. Protein: CSANPSETRGYEQYF.

This chain links TRBV28 with TRBJ1-2; D unresolved. V was trimmed by 6 bases and J by 4 bases, leaving 15 bases between them. This CDR3 spans 14 amino acids. Looked up from germline, CDR1 is MDHEN and CDR2 is SYDVKM. This CDR3 reads CASSFITEIYGYTF. CDR3 in DNA: TGTGCCAGCAGCTTCATAACAGAAATCTATGGCTACACCTTC.

Many counts were recorded for this clonotype. The V gene is TRBV7-2, the J gene TRBJ1-1; 7 nucleotides align to TRBD1. With V trimmed by 2 bases and J by 3 bases, 6 bases remained unmatched. Germline V gene data show CDR1 as SGHTA and CDR2 as FQGNSA. The CDR3 consists of 15 residues. CDR3: CASSLFPRGDTEAFF. The DNA of the CDR3 is TGTGCCAGCAGCTTATTCCCCAGGGGGGACACTGAAGCTTTCTTT.

This clonotype was found many times. The chain uses TRBV24-1 and TRBJ2-3, with D possibly being TRBD2 (6 bases). V lost 2 bases and J 6 bases, leaving 11 bases between the germline ends. CDR3 length: 14 amino acids. The germline gives CDR1 KGHDR, CDR2 SFDVKD. CDR3 amino acids: CATSDWGEIDTQYF. CDR3 nucleotide sequence: TGTGCCACCAGTGATTGGGGGGAGATCGATACGCAGTATTTT.

In nucleotides, the CDR3 is TGTGCCAGCAGCCAGATTGGAAGCTCCTATAATTCACCCCTCCACTTT. Translated, it gives CASSQIGSSYNSPLHF. The rearrangement links TRBV3-1 to TRBJ1-6; D is uncertain. The CDR3 totals 16 residues. Germline V lookup: CDR1 LGHDT, CDR2 YNNKEL (reference sequence). Trimming took off 3 bases at V and 0 bases at J, with 9 bases between the two ends.

There are many counts of this clonotype. The J gene is TRBJ1-1, the V gene TRBV7-2; 9 positions agree with TRBD1. V was clipped by 5 bases and J by 4 bases; unmatched bases: 5. Germline CDR1 SGHTA, CDR2 FQGNSA. The CDR3 totals 14 residues. The CDR3 here is CASSGDRVITEAFF. Written as DNA, the CDR3 is TGTGCCAGCAGCGGGGACAGGGTAATCACTGAAGCTTTCTTT.

This clonotype was detected ten times or more. This rearrangement joins TRBV5-5 to TRBJ2-1, with TRBD1 as a possible D gene (5 bases). The CDR3 extends over 15 amino acids. V dropped 0 bases and J dropped 10 bases, with 17 bases sitting between them. Germline-derived CDR1 and CDR2 are SGHKS and YYEKEE (reference sequence). In DNA form, the CDR3 reads TGTGCCAGCAGCTTGGCGCGGCAGGGCGTAAGGGAGCAGTTCTTC. This codes for CASSLARQGVREQFF. The full variable domain, completed using reference TRBV5-5 and TRBJ2-1, is DAGVTQSPTHLIKTRGQQVTLRCSPISGHKSVSWYQQVLGQGPQFIFQYYEKEERGRGNFPDRFSARQFPNYSSELNVNALLLGDSALYLCASSLARQGVREQFFGPGTRLTVL.

This clonotype was seen only a few times. CDR3 loop: CASSPRGGSFNSPLHF. The CDR3 DNA follows: TGTGCCAGCAGCCCTCGGGGGGGGAGCTTTAATTCACCCCTCCACTTT. The genes are TRBV12-3 or TRBV12-4 and TRBJ1-6, with D maybe TRBD1 (5 bases). This CDR3 contains 16 residues. V lost 6 bases to trimming and J lost 6 bases, with 18 bases between them.

The chain recombines TRBV11-2 with TRBJ2-3; 7 nucleotides align to TRBD2. V dropped 0 bases and J dropped 2; count of bases not matched to a gene: 8. Per germline, CDR1 SGHAT and CDR2 FQNNGV. This CDR3 has 17 amino acids. In nucleotides, the CDR3 is TGTGCCAGCAGCTTAGATTCGGCTAGCGGAAACACAGATACGCAGTATTTT. This encodes CASSLDSASGNTDTQYF.